This entry lists 31 T cell receptor beta chains sequenced from one sample in a study of beta chain features in type 1 diabetes. Study-wide results and limits: The study found moderately but significantly shorter TCRB CDR3s in all four CD4+ subsets of Type 1 diabetes patients.

These receptors' targets are unknown. Expressed TCRB transcripts were sequenced after all isolated RNA was converted to cDNA. Repertoires were generated with immunoSEQ multiplex PCR, while TCRdb's copy carries only in-frame clones and drops some. The repertoire holds about 340,000 clones, approximately 15% seen once, with roughly 0.015% in the top ten. Sequenced input: naive CD4+ T cells from blood. These receptors were obtained from a young woman with type 1 diabetes.

This clone has a handful of counts. This sequence joins TRBV7-2 and TRBJ2-7; 8 nucleotides align to TRBD2. The germline V gene encodes CDR1 SGHTA and CDR2 FQGNSA. The trim removed 1 base at V and 2 bases at J, leaving 7 bases unmatched. The CDR3 has 16 residues. The CDR3 DNA reads TGTGCCAGCAGCTTAGGGAGAGCGGGAGTCCCCTACGAGCAGTACTTC. Translating gives CASSLGRAGVPYEQYF.

The CDR3 protein is CASSRDGLLYNEQFF. As DNA, the CDR3 is TGTGCCAGCAGCCGAGACGGACTCCTCTACAATGAGCAGTTCTTC. The chain links TRBV9 to TRBJ2-1; D is perhaps TRBD2 (5 bases). This CDR3 spans 15 amino acids. The V gene's germline CDR1 is SGDLS and CDR2 YYNGEE. Trimming shortened V by 4 bases and J by 3 bases, and 14 bases separated the two germline ends.

The genes are TRBV19 and TRBJ2-1; 9 bases fit TRBD2. CDR1 is LNHDA and CDR2 is SQIVND in the germline V gene (reference sequence). This CDR3 spans 20 amino acids. Trimming took 3 bases from V and 8 from J; bases not matched to a gene: 23. The DNA for the CDR3 is TGTGCCAGTAGTATCACCCACTACTTCGTGGGGCTAGCGGGAAATGATGAGCAGTTCTTC. It encodes CASSITHYFVGLAGNDEQFF. The full variable domain, completed using reference TRBV19 and TRBJ2-1, is DGGITQSPKYLFRKEGQNVTLSCEQNLNHDAMYWYRQDPGQGLRLIYYSQIVNDFQKGDIAEGYSVSREKKESFPLTVTSAQKNPTAFYLCASSITHYFVGLAGNDEQFFGPGTRLTVL.

The chain carries TRBV28 and TRBJ2-7; 10 nucleotides match TRBD1. Looked up from germline, CDR1 is MDHEN and CDR2 is SYDVKM. V was pared by 6 bases and J by 2 bases, with 7 bases of the junction left unmatched. There are 15 residues in the CDR3. The CDR3 coding sequence is TGTGCCAGCAGGGGGGTCGGACAGGGGGCCTACGAGCAGTACTTC. Protein: CASRGVGQGAYEQYF. Full variable domain (outside the CDR3, taken from reference TRBV28 and TRBJ2-7): DVKVTQSSRYLVKRTGEKVFLECVQDMDHENMFWYRQDPGLGLRLIYFSYDVKMKEKGDIPEGYSVSREKKERFSLILESASTNQTSMYLCASRGVGQGAYEQYFGPGTRLTVT.

The chain joins TRBV5-4 to TRBJ2-1; a possible D gene is TRBD1 (6 bases). CDR3 length equals 17 residues. Germline V lookup: CDR1 SGHNT, CDR2 YYREEE (reference sequence). The V and J ends lost 0 bases and 4 bases respectively, with 17 bases between them. The CDR3 DNA reads as TGTGCCAGCAGCTTGGGGGCAGGGCAGGGGTATTACAATGAGCAGTTCTTC. This translates into CASSLGAGQGYYNEQFF.

DNA of the CDR3: TGTGCCAGCAGTTACTCCCGGGATAGCGGACACTACGAGCAGTACTTC. Translated: CASSYSRDSGHYEQYF. This chain links TRBV6-5 with TRBJ2-7; D is perhaps TRBD2 (6 bases). Germline-derived CDR1 and CDR2 are MNHEY and SVGAGI. This CDR3 contains 16 residues. Trimming left V 0 bases short and J 3 bases short, with 15 bases between.

The rearrangement uses TRBV7-2 and TRBJ1-5; D unclear. CDR3 length equals 16 residues. CDR1 is SGHTA, CDR2 FQGNSA, per germline. Trimming removed 5 bases at V and 0 bases at J, with 14 bases between. CDR3 region: CASSPEGRNSNQPQHF. CDR3 nucleotides: TGTGCCAGCAGCCCAGAGGGCAGAAATAGCAATCAGCCCCAGCATTTT.

In its sample, this clone was seen a few times. The chain combines TRBV18 with TRBJ1-1, with 10 bases lining up with TRBD1. The germline CDR1 and CDR2 sequences are KGHSH and LQKENI. CDR3 length: 15 amino acids. Trimming at V came to 5 bases and at J to 4 bases, leaving 7 bases not matched to a gene. CDR3 amino acids: CASSFGQGGVTEAFF. CDR3 in DNA: TGTGCCAGCTCATTCGGACAGGGGGGCGTCACTGAAGCTTTCTTT. The full variable domain, completed using reference TRBV18 and TRBJ1-1, is NAGVMQNPRHLVRRRGQEARLRCSPMKGHSHVYWYRQLPEEGLKFMVYLQKENIIDESGMPKERFSAEFPKEGPSILRIQQVVRGDSAAYFCASSFGQGGVTEAFFGQGTRLTVV.

This sequence joins TRBV9 and TRBJ1-1; no reliable D call. Trimming cost V 4 bases and J 3 bases, with 4 bases left between them. Germline V CDR1 and CDR2: SGDLS, YYNGEE. The CDR3 covers 11 residues. In DNA, the CDR3 is TGTGCCAGCAGCTCAGACACTGAAGCTTTCTTT. Protein product: CASSSDTEAFF.

This clone was detected a few times. The chain uses TRBV6-5 and TRBJ2-1; 10 bases agree with TRBD2. After removal of 7 bases from V and 0 bases from J, the junction contained 3 bases not matched to a gene. The CDR3 is 15 amino acids. Germline V lookup: CDR1 MNHEY, CDR2 SVGAGI. The CDR3 loop reads CASTAGGSSYNEQFF. The DNA of the CDR3 is TGTGCCAGCACAGCGGGAGGGAGCTCCTACAATGAGCAGTTCTTC.

This clone has a handful of counts. The rearrangement links TRBV5-4 to TRBJ2-7; a possible D gene is TRBD2 (5 bases). V was clipped by 4 bases and J by 5 bases, with 19 bases between them. CDR1 and CDR2 (germline): SGHNT, YYREEE (reference sequence). The CDR3 contains 15 residues. As DNA, the CDR3 is TGTGCCAGCAGCAGTCCGTCGGGGTGGACGCACGAGCAGTACTTC. Its translation: CASSSPSGWTHEQYF.

The chain employs TRBV30 and TRBJ2-1; D perhaps matches TRBD2 (5 bases). Trimming cost V 4 bases and J 7 bases, with 17 bases left between them. This CDR3 has 14 residues. CDR1 GTSNPN and CDR2 SVGIG come from the germline V gene (reference sequence). CDR3 bases: TGTGCCTGGATAGGGAGAGGGTTAGGTAATGAGCAGTTCTTC. Amino acid sequence: CAWIGRGLGNEQFF. Complete variable domain (other parts from reference TRBV30 and TRBJ2-1): SQTIHQWPATLVQPVGSPLSLECTVEGTSNPNLYWYRQAAGRGLQLLFYSVGIGQISSEVPQNLSASRPQDRQFILSSKKLLLSDSGFYLCAWIGRGLGNEQFFGPGTRLTVL.

This clone was observed a few times. The rearrangement joins TRBV5-1 to TRBJ2-1; 9 positions match TRBD1. CDR3 length: 22 residues. V gave up 0 bases and J gave up 3 bases; unmatched junction bases: 22. Germline loops: CDR1 SGHRS, CDR2 YFSETQ. The CDR3: CASSLGRGTGLSTGGRYNEQFF. Here the CDR3 DNA reads TGCGCCAGCAGCTTGGGGCGGGGGACAGGGCTATCTACGGGAGGACGCTACAATGAGCAGTTCTTC.

The chain combines TRBV18 with TRBJ2-2, with D unresolved. Germline V lookup: CDR1 KGHSH, CDR2 LQKENI. Trimming left V 3 bases short and J 2 bases short, with 13 bases between. The CDR3 has 16 amino acids. The DNA of the CDR3 is TGTGCCAGCTCACCCAATAACCCAGGAAACACCGGGGAGCTGTTTTTT. Translation: CASSPNNPGNTGELFF.

This chain connects TRBV15 to TRBJ2-3, with 10 nucleotides matching TRBD2. The germline V gene encodes CDR1 LNHNV and CDR2 YYDKDF (reference sequence). This CDR3 has 16 residues. The V segment lost 5 bases and the J segment 2 bases; nucleotides outside the gene matches: 7. The chain's CDR3 is CATSPRTSGFTDTQYF. The CDR3 bases are TGTGCCACCAGCCCGCGGACTAGCGGATTCACAGATACGCAGTATTTT.

The chain couples TRBV29-1 to TRBJ1-1; a weak D match, TRBD1 (6 bases). Germline V CDR1 and CDR2: SQVTM, ANQGSEA. Trimming shortened V by 5 bases and J by 11 bases, and 18 bases separated the two germline ends. The CDR3 runs to 12 residues. The CDR3 reads CSVSWTDQGAFF. The DNA for the CDR3 is TGCAGCGTTAGCTGGACAGACCAGGGGGCTTTCTTT.

Points on this clone: A junction boundary mismatches the germline segment, possibly from a read error. The chain is built from TRBV7-9 and TRBJ2-7; D possibly corresponds to TRBD1 (6 bases). This CDR3 is 13 amino acids long. Germline values: CDR1 SEHNR, CDR2 FQNEAQ (reference sequence). The CDR3: CASSLGAGAGVDF. The CDR3 coding sequence is TGTGCCAGCAGCTTGGGCGCTGGGGCAGGGGTGGACTTC.

This chain links TRBV11-2 with TRBJ2-7; the D is unclear. Looked up from germline, CDR1 is SGHAT and CDR2 is FQNNGV. This CDR3 has 12 amino acids. V shed 5 bases and J shed 4 bases, with 9 bases lying between them. The CDR3 is CASSPDGYEQYF. The CDR3 bases are TGTGCCAGCAGCCCAGACGGGTACGAGCAGTACTTC.

This clone appeared a few times. The CDR3 sequence is CASSASQGYEQYV. The DNA of the CDR3 is TGTGCCAGCAGCGCCTCACAGGGATACGAGCAGTACGTC. The rearrangement links TRBV5-6 to TRBJ2-7, with D possibly TRBD1 on 6 matching bases. Germline values: CDR1 SGHDT, CDR2 YYEEEE. The CDR3 runs to 13 residues. Trimming stripped 4 bases from V and 4 bases from J, with 12 bases between.

The chain has TRBV5-6 and TRBJ2-1; 8 nucleotides align to TRBD1. There are 16 residues in the CDR3. V shed 1 base, J shed 5 bases, and the junction held 8 bases outside the gene matches. CDR1 is SGHDT, CDR2 YYEEEE, per germline. The chain's CDR3 is CASSLKGAGGHNEQFF. CDR3 DNA sequence: TGTGCCAGCAGCTTGAAAGGGGCAGGGGGCCACAATGAGCAGTTCTTC.

The chain couples TRBV30 to TRBJ2-3; D unclear. Between the trimmed V and J ends, which lost 0 bases and 3 bases, there was a span of 4 bases. Per the germline V gene, CDR1 is GTSNPN and CDR2 is SVGIG (reference sequence). This CDR3 is built from 12 residues. The CDR3: CAWSVVTDTQYF. CDR3 sequence (DNA): TGTGCCTGGAGTGTCGTGACAGATACGCAGTATTTT. The variable domain in full, completed from reference TRBV30 and TRBJ2-3, reads SQTIHQWPATLVQPVGSPLSLECTVEGTSNPNLYWYRQAAGRGLQLLFYSVGIGQISSEVPQNLSASRPQDRQFILSSKKLLLSDSGFYLCAWSVVTDTQYFGPGTRLTVL.

This clone was picked up a small number of times. CDR3 DNA sequence: TGTGCCAGTAGTACCTTCGACAGGGTGGGCAATCAGCCCCAGCATTTT. It encodes CASSTFDRVGNQPQHF. V usage is TRBV19 and J usage is TRBJ1-5; 7 bases match TRBD1. V shed 4 bases, J shed 2 bases, and the junction held 8 bases outside the gene matches. Germline V lookup: CDR1 LNHDA, CDR2 SQIVND (reference sequence). The CDR3 is 16 residues long.

CDR3 in amino acids: CASSISGEGNTQYF. CDR3 coding DNA: TGTGCCAGTAGTATCAGCGGGGAGGGAAATACGCAGTATTTT. J is TRBJ2-3 and V is TRBV19; TRBD2 agrees at 7 bases. Trimming removed 3 bases from V and 7 bases from J; junction bases left unmatched: 7. The CDR3 contains 14 residues. CDR1 is LNHDA, CDR2 SQIVND, per germline (reference sequence).

This clone was seen a few times. The V call is TRBV9, the J call TRBJ2-6; D possibly corresponds to TRBD2 (6 bases). This CDR3 comprises 18 residues. Per the germline V gene, CDR1 is SGDLS and CDR2 is YYNGEE. V lost 2 bases and J lost 1, with 16 bases in between. The CDR3 sequence is CASSVRGAGSSGANVLTF. The CDR3 coding sequence is TGTGCCAGCAGCGTTCGGGGAGCCGGGAGTTCTGGGGCCAACGTCCTGACTTTC.

In this sample, this clone turned up a few times. CDR3 region: CASSTQTSGAVETQYF. The CDR3 nucleotides read TGTGCCAGTAGTACGCAGACTAGCGGAGCCGTGGAGACCCAGTACTTC. The rearrangement links TRBV19 to TRBJ2-5, with 9 nucleotides matching TRBD2. This CDR3 is built from 16 residues. Trimming took 4 bases from V and 5 from J; bases not matched to a gene: 11. Germline values: CDR1 LNHDA, CDR2 SQIVND (reference sequence).

This clone was picked up a small number of times. The rearrangement uses TRBV30 and TRBJ2-3, with a weak D call TRBD1 (6 bases). Germline values: CDR1 GTSNPN, CDR2 SVGIG (reference sequence). V lost 2 bases and J 6 bases, leaving 18 bases between the germline ends. The CDR3 contains 15 residues. CDR3: CAWSSGRGNVDTQYF. The CDR3, as DNA: TGTGCCTGGAGTTCGGGCAGGGGAAATGTCGATACGCAGTATTTT.

The gene calls are TRBV7-9 and TRBJ1-2; D may be TRBD1 (5 bases). Trimming pared 1 base from V and 0 bases from J, leaving 9 bases between. Germline loops: CDR1 SEHNR, CDR2 FQNEAQ (reference sequence). The CDR3 runs to 15 residues. The CDR3 region has the DNA TGTGCCAGCAGCTTAGGTGGGACTGCTAACTATGGCTACACCTTC. It specifies CASSLGGTANYGYTF.

This clone was counted between two and nine times. V and J are TRBV10-3 and TRBJ2-5; no definite D call. Germline CDR1 and CDR2: ENHRY and SYGVKD. This CDR3 contains 12 residues. V was clipped by 11 bases and J by 2 bases, with 12 bases between them. The CDR3 region is CASSPRQETQYF. In DNA, the CDR3 is TGTGCCTCGTCACCCAGGCAAGAGACCCAGTACTTC.

This clone occurred a few times. This rearrangement joins TRBV18 to TRBJ1-2; the match to TRBD1 covers 8 bases. CDR1 is KGHSH, CDR2 LQKENI, per germline. The CDR3 length is 15 residues. Trimming removed 3 bases from V and 5 bases from J; junction bases left unmatched: 8. In DNA, the CDR3 is TGTGCCAGCTCACCTTCCGGGACAGGACTTTATGGCTACACCTTC. This translates into CASSPSGTGLYGYTF.

CDR3 sequence reads: CASSPLAGGPSLQYF. DNA of the CDR3: TGTGCCAGCAGCCCCCTAGCGGGAGGGCCGTCCCTTCAGTATTTT. This chain uses TRBV7-9 with TRBJ2-3; 12 bases line up with TRBD2. The CDR3 covers 15 residues. The V gene's germline CDR1 is SEHNR and CDR2 FQNEAQ (reference sequence). V dropped 5 bases and J dropped 12; count of bases not matched to a gene: 12. Together with reference TRBV7-9 and TRBJ2-3, the CDR3 gives the full variable domain: DTGVSQNPRHKITKRGQNVTFRCDPISEHNRLYWYRQTLGQGPEFLTYFQNEAQLEKSRLLSDRFSAERPKGSFSTLEIQRTEQGDSAMYLCASSPLAGGPSLQYFGPGTRLTVL.

This clone has just a few counts. The gene calls are TRBV6-5 and TRBJ2-1, with 7 nucleotides matching TRBD1. Germline-derived CDR1 and CDR2 are MNHEY and SVGAGI. The trim removed 11 bases at V and 3 bases at J, leaving 10 bases unmatched. This CDR3 spans 14 amino acids. CDR3 loop: CASLGDSYYNEQFF. The CDR3 coding sequence is TGTGCCTCCTTAGGGGACAGCTACTACAATGAGCAGTTCTTC.